These T cell receptor beta chains were read from a single sample in a study of PD-1 blockade in classical Hodgkin lymphoma. Some clones are missing from TCRdb's copy, which holds only in-frame ones; the method was immunoSEQ multiplex PCR. This repertoire shows about 64,000 clones, about 89% found once; its top ten account for around 10%. This sample comprised peripheral blood mononuclear cells (PBMCs), obtained before the fourth cycle of nivolumab. The receptors here all came from a human donor with classical Hodgkin lymphoma. Both conserved end residues are part of each CDR3. Each record gives: V gene, J gene, CDR3 protein.

V gene: TRBV19
J gene: TRBJ1-2
CDR3 protein: CASYRGFRYGYTF

V gene: TRBV4-1
J gene: TRBJ2-5
CDR3 protein: CASSQRETQYF

V gene: TRBV19
J gene: TRBJ1-1
CDR3 protein: CASRNQGYAEAFF

V gene: TRBV27
J gene: TRBJ1-5
CDR3 protein: CASSLRGSNQPQHF

V gene: TRBV7-8
J gene: TRBJ2-1
CDR3 protein: CASSTGQGDEQFF

V gene: TRBV30
J gene: TRBJ2-3
CDR3 protein: CAWSVFRLAGGQYDTDTQYF

V gene: TRBV9
J gene: TRBJ2-7
CDR3 protein: CASSPPGSHYEQYF

V gene: TRBV19
J gene: TRBJ2-1
CDR3 protein: CASSIGGGSYNEQFF

V gene: TRBV6-6
J gene: TRBJ1-1
CDR3 protein: CASSYRREDTEAFF

V gene: TRBV5-4
J gene: TRBJ2-1
CDR3 protein: CASSRNGGARNEQFF

V gene: TRBV19
J gene: TRBJ1-6
CDR3 protein: CASMPNPGGNSPLHF

V gene: TRBV6-4
J gene: TRBJ2-1
CDR3 protein: CASSDSDNNEQFF

V gene: TRBV9
J gene: TRBJ2-7
CDR3 protein: CASSVGSRDYEQYF

V gene: TRBV12-5
J gene: TRBJ2-1
CDR3 protein: CASGLLGEQFF

V gene: TRBV2
J gene: TRBJ1-6
CDR3 protein: CASSEPQGAHYNSPLHF

V gene: TRBV28
J gene: TRBJ1-1
CDR3 protein: CASSSHLDRNTEAFF

V gene: TRBV6-1
J gene: TRBJ1-2
CDR3 protein: CASQSGTEGAGYTF

V gene: TRBV6-5
J gene: TRBJ2-6
CDR3 protein: CASLQGANVLTF

V gene: TRBV30
J gene: TRBJ1-5
CDR3 protein: CAWRPSAGWGPQHF

V gene: TRBV5-1
J gene: TRBJ2-3
CDR3 protein: CASSLEGQRMNTQYF

V gene: TRBV5-1
J gene: TRBJ1-2
CDR3 protein: CASSSAPRGYGYTF

V gene: TRBV29-1
J gene: TRBJ2-7
CDR3 protein: CSVESPSWGQYF

V gene: TRBV19
J gene: TRBJ1-2
CDR3 protein: CASSLLVPRDGYTF

V gene: TRBV30
J gene: TRBJ2-5
CDR3 protein: CAWSQGVETQYF

V gene: TRBV29-1
J gene: TRBJ2-3
CDR3 protein: CSGLAATDTQYF

V gene: TRBV30
J gene: TRBJ2-1
CDR3 protein: CACKRGRGRTGYNEQFF

V gene: TRBV2
J gene: TRBJ2-5
CDR3 protein: CASIGQGQETQYF

V gene: TRBV19
J gene: TRBJ1-6
CDR3 protein: CASRPQGAENSPLHF

V gene: TRBV6-5
J gene: TRBJ2-1
CDR3 protein: CASSHGPLGEQFF

V gene: TRBV14
J gene: TRBJ2-3
CDR3 protein: CASSHLPAAGGRAQYF

V gene: TRBV7-6
J gene: TRBJ2-2
CDR3 protein: CASRSTGSGELFF

V gene: TRBV30
J gene: TRBJ2-1
CDR3 protein: CASQRERLQFF

V gene: TRBV28
J gene: TRBJ1-5
CDR3 protein: CASSSPGHSDQPQHF

V gene: TRBV5-6
J gene: TRBJ2-3
CDR3 protein: CASSLLTDTQYF

V gene: TRBV7-9
J gene: TRBJ1-2
CDR3 protein: CASSLGDSNYGYTF

V gene: TRBV19
J gene: TRBJ1-2
CDR3 protein: CASNMRKGYGYTF

V gene: TRBV30
J gene: TRBJ1-3
CDR3 protein: CAWGQGAEGNTIYF

V gene: TRBV2
J gene: TRBJ2-3
CDR3 protein: CASSPTGGSTDTQYF

V gene: TRBV7-2
J gene: TRBJ1-2
CDR3 protein: CASSPWTSEYYGYTF

V gene: TRBV4-1
J gene: TRBJ2-5
CDR3 protein: CASSQVSDNTQYF

V gene: TRBV6-6
J gene: TRBJ1-5
CDR3 protein: CASSLSQNSNQPQHF

V gene: TRBV2
J gene: TRBJ1-4
CDR3 protein: CASSEARRGTGYEKLFF

V gene: TRBV7-9
J gene: TRBJ2-5
CDR3 protein: CASSPGGRGETQYF

V gene: TRBV7-9
J gene: TRBJ2-2
CDR3 protein: CASSFMTWPTGELFF

V gene: TRBV5-4
J gene: TRBJ2-2
CDR3 protein: CASSLEGPRPGGELFF

V gene: TRBV27
J gene: TRBJ1-1
CDR3 protein: CASSLTGTEAFF

V gene: TRBV15
J gene: TRBJ1-6
CDR3 protein: CATSEGAGSPLHF

V gene: TRBV5-1
J gene: TRBJ1-2
CDR3 protein: CASSFSGVMVYGYTF

V gene: TRBV4-1
J gene: TRBJ2-2
CDR3 protein: CASSQAFGVAGELFF

V gene: TRBV13
J gene: TRBJ2-1
CDR3 protein: CASSPGWAGGYNEQFF

V gene: TRBV6-5
J gene: TRBJ1-1
CDR3 protein: CASSWGTAEAFF

V gene: TRBV18
J gene: TRBJ2-1
CDR3 protein: CASSPTYEQFF

V gene: TRBV12-5
J gene: TRBJ1-1
CDR3 protein: CASGLAAGGTEAFF

V gene: TRBV9
J gene: TRBJ2-3
CDR3 protein: CASSQGLANTDTQYF

V gene: TRBV13
J gene: TRBJ1-2
CDR3 protein: CASSRRTGGEGYTF

V gene: TRBV19
J gene: TRBJ2-1
CDR3 protein: CASRKGTGVWDEQFF

V gene: TRBV7-2
J gene: TRBJ1-1
CDR3 protein: CASSFWRRDEAFF

V gene: TRBV11-1
J gene: TRBJ2-7
CDR3 protein: CASSSGPDYEQYF

V gene: TRBV7-9
J gene: TRBJ2-2
CDR3 protein: CASSHPLLATGELFF

V gene: TRBV19
J gene: TRBJ1-1
CDR3 protein: CASSPGTRSAFF